Listed here are 20 T cell receptor beta chains from one sample, sequenced in a study of blood T cell repertoires in COVID-19. Repertoires were generated with immunoSEQ multiplex PCR, while TCRdb's copy carries only in-frame clones and drops some. The table has approximately 240,000 clones, about 80% seen once. The sequenced material came from peripheral blood. The receptors come from a woman aged 25 to 39 who had recovered from COVID-19.

The chain combines TRBV2 with TRBJ2-7, with a possible D match to TRBD2 (5 bases). The V end was cut by 4 bases, the J end by 1 base, with 11 bases between. The CDR3 spans 14 residues. Germline CDR1 reads SNHLY; CDR2 reads FYNNEI. The CDR3 sequence: CASSVGGPSYEQYF. Written as DNA, the CDR3 is TGTGCCAGCAGTGTCGGAGGCCCTTCCTACGAGCAGTACTTC.

About this clone: One end of the junction does not line up with germline, which may come from a read error. This same CDR3 is encoded by further DNA sequences in the sample. The gene calls are TRBV10-1 and TRBJ1-2, with D hard to call. Germline CDR1 is WNHNN and CDR2 is SYGVQD (reference sequence). This CDR3 spans 11 amino acids. The CDR3 spells CASSEAGRAYF. In DNA, the CDR3 is TGCGCCAGCAGTGAGGCGGGGAGGGCTTACTTC.

This clone turned up a few times. The V and J genes are TRBV7-9 and TRBJ2-3; 10 bases line up with TRBD2. V was clipped by 5 bases and J by 1 base; unmatched bases: 9. Germline V gene sequence: CDR1 SEHNR, CDR2 FQNEAQ (reference sequence). The CDR3 spans 17 residues. Written as DNA, the CDR3 is TGTGCCAGCAGCCTCGCACTAGCGGGGTCTGGCACAGATACGCAGTATTTT. Its translation is CASSLALAGSGTDTQYF.

The chain is built from TRBV7-9 and TRBJ2-1; the match to TRBD2 covers 12 bases. Germline values: CDR1 SEHNR, CDR2 FQNEAQ (reference sequence). The CDR3 is 16 residues long. Trimming cost V 5 bases and J 8 bases; bases outside gene matches: 10. The CDR3: CASSPGLAGPRDEQFF. The CDR3 nucleotides are TGTGCCAGCAGCCCTGGACTAGCGGGACCAAGGGATGAGCAGTTCTTC.

The chain carries TRBV4-2 and TRBJ2-6; D remains unclear. The CDR3 is made up of 16 amino acids. The germline CDR1 and CDR2 sequences are LGHNA and YNFKEQ. Deletions cut 0 bases from V and 0 bases from J, with 6 bases between. Here the CDR3 reads CASSQDASSGANVLTF. Here the CDR3 DNA reads TGTGCCAGCAGCCAAGATGCGTCCTCTGGGGCCAACGTCCTGACTTTC.

The chain joins TRBV9 to TRBJ1-5, with D perhaps matching TRBD1 (5 bases). Germline V gene lookup returns CDR1 SGDLS and CDR2 YYNGEE. V was clipped by 3 bases and J by 4 bases, with 11 bases between them. The CDR3 has 14 amino acids. The CDR3 bases are TGTGCCAGCAGCGCGGGACTCAGTAATCAGCCCCAGCATTTT. It encodes CASSAGLSNQPQHF.

The chain links TRBV19 to TRBJ2-3; maybe TRBD2 (6 bases). Deletions cut 3 bases from V and 3 bases from J, with 10 bases between. The CDR3 extends over 14 amino acids. The germline CDR1 and CDR2 sequences are LNHDA and SQIVND (reference sequence). In nucleotides, the CDR3 is TGTGCCAGTAGTATCGGTGGGAGGACAGATACGCAGTATTTT. Its protein product is CASSIGGRTDTQYF.

V usage is TRBV4-1 and J usage is TRBJ2-4; 8 bases are a match to TRBD1. This CDR3 region has 15 residues. The J segment lost 4 bases and the V segment lost 5 bases, leaving 7 bases of the junction unmatched. CDR1 MGHRA and CDR2 YSYEKL come from the germline V gene. The CDR3 loop reads CASSSRGQEKNIQYF. The CDR3 DNA follows: TGCGCCAGCAGCAGCAGGGGGCAAGAGAAAAACATTCAGTACTTC.

The count of this clone is one. The genes are TRBV6-6 and TRBJ1-5, with D perhaps TRBD1 (6 bases). Germline V gives CDR1 MNHNY, CDR2 SVGAGI (reference sequence). V was trimmed by 5 bases and J by 7 bases, leaving 12 bases between them. The length of the CDR3 is 13 residues. CDR3 region: CASSIRGGQPQHF. As DNA, the CDR3 is TGTGCCAGCAGTATCAGGGGCGGCCAGCCCCAGCATTTT.

This chain connects TRBV5-1 to TRBJ2-1; a possible D gene is TRBD2 (6 bases). V was pared by 0 bases and J by 7 bases, with 14 bases between. This CDR3 has 15 amino acids. The V gene's germline CDR1 is SGHRS and CDR2 YFSETQ. Here the CDR3 reads CASSLDANGGNEQFF. The DNA of the CDR3 is TGCGCCAGCAGCTTGGACGCCAACGGGGGAAATGAGCAGTTCTTC.

The rearrangement joins TRBV29-1 to TRBJ2-2, with 14 bases identical to TRBD2. The J segment lost 7 bases and the V segment lost 4 bases, leaving 8 bases of the junction unmatched. The germline V gene has CDR1 SQVTM and CDR2 ANQGSEA. The CDR3 is made up of 16 amino acids. CDR3 in DNA: TGCAGCGTTGGAATGGGGACTAGCGGGAGAGACGGGGAGCTGTTTTTT. As protein: CSVGMGTSGRDGELFF.

The genes are TRBV5-5 and TRBJ2-7; D is possibly TRBD1 (5 bases). The CDR3 runs to 14 residues. Trimming shortened V by 0 bases and J by 2 bases, and 9 bases separated the two germline ends. CDR1 is SGHKS, CDR2 YYEKEE, per germline (reference sequence). CDR3 sequence (DNA): TGTGCCAGCAGCTTGGGGGGCTCCGCCTACGAGCAGTACTTC. Translated, it gives CASSLGGSAYEQYF.

The chain combines TRBV27 with TRBJ1-1; D unresolved. This CDR3 is built from 15 residues. Deletions cut 3 bases from V and 5 bases from J, with 16 bases between. Germline CDR1 and CDR2: MNHEY and SMNVEV (reference sequence). CDR3 in amino acids: CASSFITRGRTEAFF. In nucleotides, the CDR3 is TGTGCCAGCAGTTTTATTACGCGGGGTAGGACTGAAGCTTTCTTT.

The rearrangement joins TRBV9 to TRBJ1-4; no clear D gene. The germline V gene has CDR1 SGDLS and CDR2 YYNGEE. This CDR3 region has 14 residues. V dropped 0 bases and J dropped 4 bases, with 7 bases sitting between them. CDR3 DNA: TGTGCCAGCAGCGTAGCGGGTCATAATGAAAAACTGTTTTTT. Amino acid sequence: CASSVAGHNEKLFF.

The genes are TRBV10-1 and TRBJ2-1, with 10 bases that match TRBD2. The CDR3 is 13 amino acids. Trimming removed 5 bases from V and 9 bases from J; junction bases left unmatched: 4. Germline lookup yields CDR1 WNHNN and CDR2 SYGVQD (reference sequence). CDR3 amino acids: CASSLIAGGEQFF. The CDR3 DNA reads as TGCGCCAGCAGTCTAATAGCGGGAGGTGAGCAGTTCTTC.

The CDR3 spells CASSSGLAGDADTQYF. The CDR3 bases are TGTGCCAGCAGCTCGGGACTAGCGGGAGACGCAGATACGCAGTATTTT. The V call is TRBV7-2, the J call TRBJ2-3, with 14 bases that match TRBD2. This CDR3 comprises 16 residues. Looked up from germline, CDR1 is SGHTA and CDR2 is FQGNSA. The trim removed 4 bases at V and 4 bases at J, leaving 4 bases unmatched.

The chain recombines TRBV27 with TRBJ2-7, with D unresolved. The CDR3 contains 15 residues. Germline V lookup: CDR1 MNHEY, CDR2 SMNVEV (reference sequence). V was cut by 4 bases and J by 0 bases, with 13 bases left in between. This CDR3 reads CASSSLDWSSYEQYF. CDR3 DNA sequence: TGTGCCAGCAGTTCGCTCGACTGGAGCTCCTACGAGCAGTACTTC.

The genes are TRBV21-1 and TRBJ2-2; the table gives TRBD2 as D, unverified against the DNA. TRBV21-1 is a pseudogene segment. CDR3 length: 18 amino acids. The CDR3 bases are TGTGCCAGCAGCTCCTGGGGACTAGCGGGAGGGGACACCGGGGAGCTGTTTTTT. It codes for CASSSWGLAGGDTGELFF.

This clone was counted a few times. J is TRBJ1-5 and V is TRBV10-1; 8 nucleotides line up with TRBD1. Germline V lookup: CDR1 WNHNN, CDR2 SYGVQD (reference sequence). Unmatched junction bases numbered 2, after V lost 8 bases and J lost 5 bases. The CDR3 contains 12 residues. CDR3 loop: CASGQGDQPQHF. The CDR3 nucleotides read TGCGCCAGCGGACAGGGCGATCAGCCCCAGCATTTT.

The chain recombines TRBV19 with TRBJ2-1; 8 positions match TRBD2. CDR1 is LNHDA and CDR2 is SQIVND in the germline V gene (reference sequence). Losses at the gene ends were 6 bases for V and 5 bases for J; bases not matched to a gene: 6. The length of the CDR3 is 14 residues. The CDR3 spells CASRRGGKHNEQFF. The CDR3 DNA follows: TGTGCCAGTAGACGGGGGGGGAAACACAATGAGCAGTTCTTC.